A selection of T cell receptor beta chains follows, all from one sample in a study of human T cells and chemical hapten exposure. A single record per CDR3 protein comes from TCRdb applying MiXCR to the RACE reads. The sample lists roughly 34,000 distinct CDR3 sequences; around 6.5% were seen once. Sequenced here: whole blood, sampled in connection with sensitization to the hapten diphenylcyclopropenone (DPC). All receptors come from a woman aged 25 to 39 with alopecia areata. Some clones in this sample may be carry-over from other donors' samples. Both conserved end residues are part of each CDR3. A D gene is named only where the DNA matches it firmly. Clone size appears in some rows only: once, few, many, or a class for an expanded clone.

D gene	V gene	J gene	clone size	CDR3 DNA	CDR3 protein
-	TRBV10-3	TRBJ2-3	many	TGTGCAGGGGGTAGCACAGATACGCAGTATTTT	CAGGSTDTQYF
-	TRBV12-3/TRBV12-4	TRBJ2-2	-	TGTGCCAGCCAAAGCAGGGACACCGGGGAGCTGTTTTTT	CASQSRDTGELFF
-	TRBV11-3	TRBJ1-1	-	TGTGCCAGCAGCTATATGAGTGGCAATGAAGCTTTCTTT	CASSYMSGNEAFF
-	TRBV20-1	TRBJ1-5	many	TGCAGTGCCCGAGACAGGCCGAATCAGCCCCAGCATTTT	CSARDRPNQPQHF
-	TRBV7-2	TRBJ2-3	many	TGTGCCAGCAGCGTGACAGGTACTAGCACAGATACGCAGTATTTT	CASSVTGTSTDTQYF
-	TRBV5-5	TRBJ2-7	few	TGTGCCAGCAGCTTGGCGGAACGCGAGCAGTACTTC	CASSLAEREQYF
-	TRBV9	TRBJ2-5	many	TGTGCCAGCAGCGAGGCCCCCACAGCTCAAGAGACCCAGTACTTC	CASSEAPTAQETQYF
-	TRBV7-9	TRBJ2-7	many	TGTGCCAGCAGCTTTTTAACCGGGTCGGAGGAGCAGTACTTC	CASSFLTGSEEQYF
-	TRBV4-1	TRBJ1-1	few	TGCGCCAGCAGCCAACCCGACGGGGACACTGAAGCTTTCTTT	CASSQPDGDTEAFF
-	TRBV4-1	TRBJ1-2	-	TGCGCCAGCAGCCAAGTCGGGGGGGTGTACTATGGCTACACCTTC	CASSQVGGVYYGYTF
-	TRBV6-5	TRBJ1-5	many	TGTGCCAGCAGTTACTCCGGGAGAAATCAGCCCCAGCATTTT	CASSYSGRNQPQHF
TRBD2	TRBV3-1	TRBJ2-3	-	TGTGCCAGCAGCCAAGGGTTATCTAGCGGGACAGATACGCAGTATTTT	CASSQGLSSGTDTQYF
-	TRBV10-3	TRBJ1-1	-	TGTGCCACCTTGACGGGCGGCATGAACACTGAAGCTTTCTTT	CATLTGGMNTEAFF
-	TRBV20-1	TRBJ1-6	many	TGCAGTGCTAGAGATAGGGAGGAACCTTACTCCTATAATTCACCCCTCCACTTT	CSARDREEPYSYNSPLHF
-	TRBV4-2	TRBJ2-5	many	TGTGCCAGCAGCCAAGATGGCCGGTTAGAAGAGACCCAGTACTTC	CASSQDGRLEETQYF
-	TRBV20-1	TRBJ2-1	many	TGCAGTGCTCTGACTATCTCCTACAATGAGCAGTTCTTC	CSALTISYNEQFF
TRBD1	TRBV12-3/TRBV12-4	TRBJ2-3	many	TGTGCCAGCAGTTTGACAGGGGGCACAGATACGCAGTATTTT	CASSLTGGTDTQYF
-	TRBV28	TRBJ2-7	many	TGTGCCAGCAGTCCAAACAGGATTCGGATTTCCGGGCAGTACTTC	CASSPNRIRISGQYF
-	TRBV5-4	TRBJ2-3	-	TGTGCCAGCAGCTTGGTTGCCACAGATACGCAGTATTTT	CASSLVATDTQYF
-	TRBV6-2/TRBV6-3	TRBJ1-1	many	TGTGCCAGCAGTTACCAGGACACTGAAGCTTTCTTT	CASSYQDTEAFF